This is a list of T cell receptor beta chains from one sample in a study of Ad26.COV2.S vaccination and SARS-CoV-2 variants. The data were produced by immunoSEQ multiplex PCR, yet TCRdb's version contains in-frame clones alone and is incomplete. The sample contains roughly 330,000 clones, approximately 87% of which appear only once. The starting material was peripheral blood, obtained in a trial of Ad26.COV2.S vaccine versus placebo. The receptor set was obtained from a person between 18 and 65 years old who received the Ad26.COV2.S COVID-19 vaccine or a placebo. Both conserved end residues are part of each CDR3. A D gene is named only where the DNA matches it firmly. The size entry is marked missing in some rows and otherwise reads once, few, many or a size class.

d_call: NA; v_call: TRBV10-2; j_call: TRBJ1-2; clone_size: few; cdr3_aa: CASGLTENYGYTF; cdr3_nt: TGCGCCAGCGGACTGACAGAAAACTATGGCTACACCTTC
d_call: TRBD1; v_call: TRBV4-3; j_call: TRBJ2-7; clone_size: NA; cdr3_aa: CASSLSTGGSYEQYF; cdr3_nt: TGCGCCAGCAGCCTATCGACAGGGGGTTCCTACGAGCAGTACTTC
d_call: TRBD2; v_call: TRBV9; j_call: TRBJ2-1; clone_size: NA; cdr3_aa: CASSPRTSGYNEQFF; cdr3_nt: TGTGCCAGCAGCCCTCGGACTAGCGGTTACAATGAGCAGTTCTTC
d_call: TRBD1; v_call: TRBV25-1; j_call: TRBJ1-2; clone_size: NA; cdr3_aa: CASSEVGQGYYGYTF; cdr3_nt: TGTGCCAGCAGTGAAGTAGGACAGGGATACTATGGCTACACCTTC
d_call: TRBD1; v_call: TRBV4-3; j_call: TRBJ1-2; clone_size: NA; cdr3_aa: CASSQDRQTGAYGYTF; cdr3_nt: TGCGCCAGCAGCCAAGATCGTCAGACAGGGGCCTATGGCTACACCTTC
d_call: TRBD2; v_call: TRBV7-6; j_call: TRBJ2-3; clone_size: NA; cdr3_aa: CASSLDISGGADDTQYF; cdr3_nt: TGTGCCAGCAGCTTAGATATTAGCGGGGGGGCCGACGATACGCAGTATTTT
d_call: NA; v_call: TRBV7-2; j_call: TRBJ1-1; clone_size: NA; cdr3_aa: CASRPTLNTEAFF; cdr3_nt: TGTGCCAGCAGGCCTACACTGAACACTGAAGCTTTCTTT
d_call: NA; v_call: TRBV7-3; j_call: TRBJ1-2; clone_size: NA; cdr3_aa: CASSGRGAEGYTF; cdr3_nt: TGTGCCAGCAGCGGTAGGGGGGCAGAAGGCTACACCTTC
d_call: NA; v_call: TRBV2; j_call: TRBJ2-2; clone_size: NA; cdr3_aa: CASSEIDIADLTGELFF; cdr3_nt: TGTGCCAGCAGTGAGATAGATATCGCTGACTTAACCGGGGAGCTGTTTTTT
d_call: TRBD1; v_call: TRBV9; j_call: TRBJ1-3; clone_size: NA; cdr3_aa: CASSVVPGQGVAGNTIYF; cdr3_nt: TGTGCCAGCAGCGTAGTACCGGGACAGGGGGTTGCTGGAAACACCATATATTTT
d_call: TRBD1; v_call: TRBV11-3; j_call: TRBJ1-1; clone_size: NA; cdr3_aa: CASSPSGGTEAFF; cdr3_nt: TGTGCCAGCAGTCCCTCAGGGGGCACTGAAGCTTTCTTT
d_call: NA; v_call: TRBV11-2; j_call: TRBJ2-1; clone_size: NA; cdr3_aa: CASSLNGGRDEQFF; cdr3_nt: TGTGCCAGCAGCTTGAACGGGGGCCGGGATGAGCAGTTCTTC
d_call: NA; v_call: TRBV6-4; j_call: TRBJ1-2; clone_size: NA; cdr3_aa: CASSDSKVRGYTF; cdr3_nt: TGTGCCAGCAGTGACTCGAAGGTGAGGGGCTACACCTTC
d_call: NA; v_call: TRBV4-1; j_call: TRBJ1-1; clone_size: NA; cdr3_aa: CASSDLDEAFF; cdr3_nt: TGCGCCAGCAGCGACTTGGATGAAGCTTTCTTT